The rows below give T cell receptor beta chains drawn from one sample of a study of cytomegalovirus exposure and HLA in healthy donors. Using immunoSEQ multiplex PCR, the repertoire was profiled, and TCRdb retains in-frame clones only, with some absent. The sample yields 300,000 to 450,000 clones, about nine tenths seen once. Sequenced input: PBMCs. The receptors here all came from a young woman in good health and CMV-seronegative. Both conserved end residues are part of each CDR3. The D gene is left open where the match is weak. For some rows the clone size is stated as once, few or many, or as a class when expanded; others skip it.

TRBD1	TRBV6-1	TRBJ1-6	few	TGTGCCAGCAGTTCGGGACAGGGAGATTCACCCCTCCACTTT	CASSSGQGDSPLHF
.	TRBV30	TRBJ2-1	.	TGTGCCTGTGGCGGCGCATTGCAATACAATGAGCAGTTCTTC	CACGGALQYNEQFF
TRBD1	TRBV27	TRBJ2-3	.	TGTGCCAGCAGTACAGGGGGCGAGACAGATACGCAGTATTTT	CASSTGGETDTQYF
.	TRBV27	TRBJ1-1	.	TGTGCCAGCAGTTTGTCCGGCGGCCTCACTGAAGCTTTCTTT	CASSLSGGLTEAFF
.	TRBV5-1	TRBJ2-3	.	TGCGCCAGCAGCTTCACGCTAGGCGGGCCCACAGATACGCAGTATTTT	CASSFTLGGPTDTQYF
.	TRBV11-2	TRBJ2-3	.	TGTGCCAGCAGCTTAGATCTTGGCAGCACAGATACGCAGTATTTT	CASSLDLGSTDTQYF
TRBD1	TRBV10-3	TRBJ2-7	.	TGTGCCATCAGTGAGTACTTAGGACAGGGGGCCGATGAGCAGTACTTC	CAISEYLGQGADEQYF
.	TRBV5-1	TRBJ1-4	.	TGCGCCAGCAGCTTGGCGGGAAACCGTGAAAAACTGTTTTTT	CASSLAGNREKLFF
TRBD1	TRBV29-1	TRBJ2-1	.	TGCAGCGTTCCCGGGACAGGACATTCCTACAATGAGCAGTTCTTC	CSVPGTGHSYNEQFF
TRBD2	TRBV19	TRBJ2-7	.	TGTGCCAGTAGTACCCGACTAGCGGGGCGGTACGAGCAGTACTTC	CASSTRLAGRYEQYF
TRBD1	TRBV28	TRBJ1-2	few	TGTGCCAGCAGTGACCGGGACAGGGCGCATGGCTACACCTTC	CASSDRDRAHGYTF
TRBD1	TRBV28	TRBJ2-3	.	TGTGCCAGCAGTATTGGACAGGGACCCTTAAATACGCAGTATTTT	CASSIGQGPLNTQYF
.	TRBV5-8	TRBJ2-2	.	TGTGCCAGCAGCTTCATAGCCGGGGAGCTGTTTTTT	CASSFIAGELFF
TRBD1	TRBV2	TRBJ2-7	.	TGTGCCAGCAGTGAACAGGACAGGGCCTACGAGCAGTACTTC	CASSEQDRAYEQYF
.	TRBV2	TRBJ1-2	few	TGTGCCTTCCCCCCTGGGGGGGACTATGGCTACACCTTC	CAFPPGGDYGYTF
.	TRBV2	TRBJ2-1	.	TGTGCCAGCAGGACCCTCCAGCGGACAGCCTACAATGAGCAGTTCTTC	CASRTLQRTAYNEQFF
.	TRBV28	TRBJ1-5	.	TGTGCCAGCAGTTTATATTCAGGGATGGATCAGCCCCAGCATTTT	CASSLYSGMDQPQHF
.	TRBV11-2	TRBJ2-2	once	TGTGCCACCGTAAGGGGGACAGGGGAGCTGTTTTTT	CATVRGTGELFF
.	TRBV6-1	TRBJ2-4	.	TGTGCCAGCAGTGAAGCCGGGGTAGACATTCAGTACTTC	CASSEAGVDIQYF
TRBD2	TRBV11-2	TRBJ2-3	.	TGTGCCAGCAGCTTAGAAATCACTAGCGGGAGCTACGGCACAGATACGCAGTATTTT	CASSLEITSGSYGTDTQYF
.	TRBV28	TRBJ1-2	.	TGTGCCAGCGGAAACTCTGACTTCTATGGCTACACCTTC	CASGNSDFYGYTF
.	TRBV5-1	TRBJ1-1	once	TGCGCCAGCAGCTTCCAGGGGATGAACACTGAAGCTTTCTTT	CASSFQGMNTEAFF